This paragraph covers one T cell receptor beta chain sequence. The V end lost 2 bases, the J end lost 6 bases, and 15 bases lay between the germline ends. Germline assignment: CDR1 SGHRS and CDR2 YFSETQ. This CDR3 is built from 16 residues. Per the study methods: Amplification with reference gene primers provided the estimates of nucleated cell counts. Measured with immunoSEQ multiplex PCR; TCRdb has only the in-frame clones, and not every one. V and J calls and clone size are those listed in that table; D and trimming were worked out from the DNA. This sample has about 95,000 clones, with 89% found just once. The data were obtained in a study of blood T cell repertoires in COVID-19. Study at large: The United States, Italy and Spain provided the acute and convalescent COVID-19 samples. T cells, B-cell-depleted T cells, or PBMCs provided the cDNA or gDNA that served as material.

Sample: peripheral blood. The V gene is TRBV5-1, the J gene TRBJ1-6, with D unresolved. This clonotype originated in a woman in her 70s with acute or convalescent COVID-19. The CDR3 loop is CASSLEAAATNSPLHF. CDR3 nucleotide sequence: TGCGCCAGCAGCTTAGAGGCGGCGGCTACTAATTCACCCCTCCACTTT.